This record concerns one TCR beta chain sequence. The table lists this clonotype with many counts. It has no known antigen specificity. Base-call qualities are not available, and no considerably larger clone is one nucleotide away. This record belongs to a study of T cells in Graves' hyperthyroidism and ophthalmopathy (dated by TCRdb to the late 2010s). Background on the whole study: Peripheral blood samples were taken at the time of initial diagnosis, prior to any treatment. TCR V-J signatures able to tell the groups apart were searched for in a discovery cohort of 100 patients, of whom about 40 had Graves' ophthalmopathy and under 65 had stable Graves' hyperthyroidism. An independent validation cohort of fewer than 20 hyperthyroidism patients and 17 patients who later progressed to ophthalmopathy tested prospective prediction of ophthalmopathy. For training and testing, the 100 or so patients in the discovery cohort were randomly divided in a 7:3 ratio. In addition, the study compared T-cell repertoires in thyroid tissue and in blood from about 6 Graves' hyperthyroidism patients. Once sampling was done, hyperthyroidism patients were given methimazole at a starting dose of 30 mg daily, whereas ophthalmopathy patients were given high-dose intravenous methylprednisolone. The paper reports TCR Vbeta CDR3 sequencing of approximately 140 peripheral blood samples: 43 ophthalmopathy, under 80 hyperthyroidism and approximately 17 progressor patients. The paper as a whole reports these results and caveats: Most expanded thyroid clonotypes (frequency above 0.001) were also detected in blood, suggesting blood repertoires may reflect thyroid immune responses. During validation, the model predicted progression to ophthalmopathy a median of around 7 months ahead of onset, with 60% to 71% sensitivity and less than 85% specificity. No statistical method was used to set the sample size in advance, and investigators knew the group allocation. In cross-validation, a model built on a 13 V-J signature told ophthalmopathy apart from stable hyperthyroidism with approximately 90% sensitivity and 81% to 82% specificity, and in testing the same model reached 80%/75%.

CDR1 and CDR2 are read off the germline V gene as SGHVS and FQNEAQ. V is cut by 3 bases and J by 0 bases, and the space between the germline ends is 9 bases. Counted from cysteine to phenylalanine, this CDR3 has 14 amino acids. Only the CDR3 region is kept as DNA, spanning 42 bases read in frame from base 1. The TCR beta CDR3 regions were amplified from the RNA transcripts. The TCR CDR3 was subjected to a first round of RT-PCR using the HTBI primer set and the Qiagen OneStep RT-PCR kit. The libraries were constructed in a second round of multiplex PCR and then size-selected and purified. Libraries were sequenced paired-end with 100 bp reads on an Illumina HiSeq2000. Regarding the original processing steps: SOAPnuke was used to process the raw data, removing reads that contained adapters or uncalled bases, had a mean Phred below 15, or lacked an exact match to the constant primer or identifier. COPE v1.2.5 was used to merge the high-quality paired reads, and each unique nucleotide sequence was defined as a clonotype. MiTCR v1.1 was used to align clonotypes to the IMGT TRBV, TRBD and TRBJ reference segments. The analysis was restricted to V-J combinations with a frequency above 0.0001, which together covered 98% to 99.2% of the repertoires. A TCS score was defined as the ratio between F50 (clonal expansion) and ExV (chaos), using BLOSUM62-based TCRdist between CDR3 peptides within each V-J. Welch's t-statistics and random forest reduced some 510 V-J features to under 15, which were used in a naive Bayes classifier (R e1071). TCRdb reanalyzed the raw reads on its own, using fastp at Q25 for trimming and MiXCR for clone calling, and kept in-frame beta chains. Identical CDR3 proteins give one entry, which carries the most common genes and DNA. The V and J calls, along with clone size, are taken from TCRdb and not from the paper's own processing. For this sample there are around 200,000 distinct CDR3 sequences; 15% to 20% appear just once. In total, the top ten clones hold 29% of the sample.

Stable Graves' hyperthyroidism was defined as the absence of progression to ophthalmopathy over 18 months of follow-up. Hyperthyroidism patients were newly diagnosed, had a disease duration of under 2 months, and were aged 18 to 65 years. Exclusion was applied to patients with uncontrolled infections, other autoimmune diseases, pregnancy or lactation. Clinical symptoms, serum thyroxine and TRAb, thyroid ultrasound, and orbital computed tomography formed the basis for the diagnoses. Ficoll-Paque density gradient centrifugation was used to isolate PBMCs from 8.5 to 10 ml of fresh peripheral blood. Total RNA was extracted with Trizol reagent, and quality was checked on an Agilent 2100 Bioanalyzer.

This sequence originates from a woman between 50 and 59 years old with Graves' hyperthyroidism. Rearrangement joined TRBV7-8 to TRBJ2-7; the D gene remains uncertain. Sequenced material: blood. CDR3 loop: CASSFGLNSYEQYF. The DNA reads TGTGCCAGCAGCTTTGGGCTTAACTCCTACGAGCAGTACTTC.